This T cell receptor beta chain was profiled in a study of blood T cells in healthy people across ages. Notes on the study in general: Per million T cells, TCR beta diversity dropped about linearly as age rose. Naive T cell percentage showed a strong correlation with the diversity of TCR beta.

A second roughly 7 to 11 cycle PCR used barcoded and J-beta primers. TCRdb fed the 5' RACE reads into MiXCR, producing one record per CDR3 protein. The sample holds 1.8 million or so distinct CDR3 sequences, roughly 43% seen once. Donors each provided approximately 9.6 milliliters of peripheral blood. Points on this clonotype: Its antigen is as yet unknown. A junction boundary mismatches the germline segment, possibly from a read error.

The clonotype comes from a human donor in good health. Source material: blood.

Written as DNA, the CDR3 is TGCGCCAGCAGCCAGAGATTCCAGGACCTCCAAGAGACCAAGTACTTC. As protein: CASSQRFQDLQETKYF. This chain links TRBV4-1 with TRBJ2-5; the D is unclear. This CDR3 spans 16 amino acids. Germline values: CDR1 MGHRA, CDR2 YSYEKL.